This T cell receptor (beta chain) came from a study of blood T cell repertoires in COVID-19. This CDR3 contains 11 residues. Germline assignment: CDR1 DFQATT and CDR2 SNEGSKA (reference sequence). V lost 4 bases, J lost 7 bases, and 2 bases stayed unmatched. In the original workflow: Researchers report that nucleated cell counts were estimated from reference gene primer amplification. Using immunoSEQ multiplex PCR, the repertoire was profiled, and TCRdb retains in-frame clones only, with some absent. The V and J calls and the clone size are those of that table, but D and trimming were determined from the DNA. The sample lists tens of thousands of clones, approximately 79% occurring once. This clone was counted once.

The TCR sequence derives from a human donor in a cohort sampled during active COVID-19. This chain joins TRBV20-1 and TRBJ1-1, with 8 bases fitting TRBD1. Sequencing was carried out using peripheral blood. Here the CDR3 DNA reads TGCAGTGCTACCGGGACAGGTGAAGCTTTCTTT. Protein: CSATGTGEAFF.